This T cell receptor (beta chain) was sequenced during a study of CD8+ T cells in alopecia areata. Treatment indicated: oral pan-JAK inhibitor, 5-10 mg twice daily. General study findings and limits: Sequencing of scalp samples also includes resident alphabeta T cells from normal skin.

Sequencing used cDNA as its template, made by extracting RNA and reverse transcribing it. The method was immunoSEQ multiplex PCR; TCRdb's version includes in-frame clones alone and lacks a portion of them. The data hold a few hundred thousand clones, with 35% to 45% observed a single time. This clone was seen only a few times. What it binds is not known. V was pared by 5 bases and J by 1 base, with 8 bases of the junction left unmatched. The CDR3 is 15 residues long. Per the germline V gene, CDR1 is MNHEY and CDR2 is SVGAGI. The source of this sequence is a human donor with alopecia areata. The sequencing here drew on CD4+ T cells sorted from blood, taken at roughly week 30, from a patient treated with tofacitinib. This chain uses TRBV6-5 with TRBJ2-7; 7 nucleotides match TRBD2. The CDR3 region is CASSPGSGGSYEQYF. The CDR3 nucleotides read TGTGCCAGCAGTCCGGGCTCGGGGGGATCCTACGAGCAGTACTTC.